A selection of T cell receptor beta chains follows, all from one sample in a study of cytotoxic CD8 clonotypes in ibrutinib-treated CLL. Assay: immunoSEQ multiplex PCR; the TCRdb copy retains only in-frame clones and omits some. The top ten hold over 6.5% of the sample, which has around 310,000 clones, about 80% seen once. The input for sequencing was PBMCs, taken before ibrutinib treatment. These TCRs come from a human donor with chronic lymphocytic leukemia. The CDR3 runs from the conserved cysteine through the conserved F or W. The order of the fields is J gene, clone size, V gene, D gene, CDR3 protein, CDR3 DNA. The D gene is left open where the match is weak. Clone size is shown for a subset of rows, as once, few, many or a class of expanded clone.

j_call: TRBJ2-7
clone_size: .
v_call: TRBV27
d_call: .
cdr3_aa: CASSNRTRSREQYF
cdr3_nt: TGTGCCAGCAGTAACCGGACGCGTTCCCGCGAGCAGTACTTC

j_call: TRBJ2-5
clone_size: .
v_call: TRBV5-1
d_call: TRBD2
cdr3_aa: CASSLSLAGGPTGETQYF
cdr3_nt: TGCGCCAGCAGCTTGAGTCTAGCGGGAGGGCCTACGGGAGAGACCCAGTACTTC

j_call: TRBJ2-5
clone_size: .
v_call: TRBV4-3
d_call: .
cdr3_aa: CASSQETWDQETQYF
cdr3_nt: TGCGCCAGCAGCCAAGAGACCTGGGACCAAGAGACCCAGTACTTC

j_call: TRBJ2-7
clone_size: .
v_call: TRBV27
d_call: TRBD1
cdr3_aa: CASRLDRGVVYEQYF
cdr3_nt: TGTGCCAGCAGATTGGACAGGGGGGTGGTCTACGAGCAGTACTTC

j_call: TRBJ1-2
clone_size: .
v_call: TRBV28
d_call: TRBD1
cdr3_aa: CASSNGQGVYGYTF
cdr3_nt: TGTGCCAGCAGTAATGGACAGGGGGTCTATGGCTACACCTTC

j_call: TRBJ1-2
clone_size: .
v_call: TRBV27
d_call: .
cdr3_aa: CASSLSTVGKVPNYGYTF
cdr3_nt: TGTGCCAGCAGTTTATCCACAGTGGGGAAGGTTCCTAACTATGGCTACACCTTC

j_call: TRBJ2-2
clone_size: .
v_call: TRBV25-1
d_call: TRBD2
cdr3_aa: CASSELWTSGLNTGELFF
cdr3_nt: TGTGCCAGCAGTGAATTGTGGACTAGCGGACTGAACACCGGGGAGCTGTTTTTT

j_call: TRBJ2-3
clone_size: once
v_call: TRBV19
d_call: TRBD2
cdr3_aa: CASSSHRLASDTQYF
cdr3_nt: TGTGCCAGTAGTAGCCATAGACTAGCGTCAGATACGCAGTATTTT

j_call: TRBJ2-1
clone_size: .
v_call: TRBV15
d_call: TRBD2
cdr3_aa: CATSRDFLASGEQFF
cdr3_nt: TGTGCCACCAGCAGAGATTTTTTGGCTAGCGGGGAGCAGTTCTTC

j_call: TRBJ1-2
clone_size: few
v_call: TRBV7-8
d_call: .
cdr3_aa: CASSAGPGRSYGYTF
cdr3_nt: TGTGCCAGCAGCGCCGGGCCGGGACGGTCTTATGGCTACACCTTC

j_call: TRBJ1-2
clone_size: .
v_call: TRBV29-1
d_call: .
cdr3_aa: CTAGQGYGYTF
cdr3_nt: TGCACCGCCGGGCAGGGCTATGGCTACACCTTC

j_call: TRBJ2-1
clone_size: .
v_call: TRBV28
d_call: .
cdr3_aa: CASRREWSYNEQFF
cdr3_nt: TGTGCCAGCCGAAGGGAGTGGTCCTACAATGAGCAGTTCTTC

j_call: TRBJ2-7
clone_size: .
v_call: TRBV4-1
d_call: TRBD2
cdr3_aa: CASSQLQGRWTSGYEQYF
cdr3_nt: TGCGCCAGCAGCCAGTTACAGGGGCGCTGGACTAGCGGCTACGAGCAGTACTTC

j_call: TRBJ2-7
clone_size: .
v_call: TRBV5-5
d_call: .
cdr3_aa: CASSFEQTYEQYF
cdr3_nt: TGTGCCAGCAGCTTCGAACAGACCTACGAGCAGTACTTC